This record concerns one TCR beta chain sequence. This sample stems from a study of cytomegalovirus exposure and HLA in healthy donors. The germline V and J ends were trimmed by 4 bases and 0 bases, with 10 bases remaining between them. Germline V lookup: CDR1 LNHNV, CDR2 YYDKDF (reference sequence). CDR3 length: 15 residues. 60 Vbeta and 13 Jbeta primers were used in PCR. The assay was immunoSEQ multiplex PCR, and TCRdb's table has in-frame clones only and misses some. The sample has just over 150,000 clones. This TCR was sampled from an older woman in good health and CMV-seronegative. This chain joins TRBV15 and TRBJ2-1, with a weak D call TRBD1 (6 bases). Sequencing used PBMCs. The CDR3 sequence: CATSKAQGSYNEQFF. The CDR3 DNA follows: TGTGCCACCAGCAAGGCACAGGGCTCCTACAATGAGCAGTTCTTC.